Sequencing of this TCR beta chain was carried out in a study of blood T cell repertoires in COVID-19. Study-wide context: From the United States, Italy and Spain came samples of acute and convalescent COVID-19. PBMCs, B-cell-depleted T cells, or T cells were the source of the cDNA or gDNA that made up the material.

Germline loops: CDR1 LNHDA, CDR2 SQIVND (reference sequence). The V end was cut by 5 bases, the J end by 6 bases, with 20 bases between. There are 16 residues in the CDR3. As handled by the study authors: Quantification of nucleated cells was approximated via reference gene primer amplification. The assay was immunoSEQ multiplex PCR, and TCRdb's table has in-frame clones only and misses some. V, J and clone size were drawn from that table, and D and trimming were deduced from the DNA. Here the sample spans about 33,000 clones, roughly 85% being singletons. This sequence originates from an elderly man with active COVID-19. This chain uses TRBV19 with TRBJ2-1, with D hard to call. Input material: peripheral blood. The CDR3 nucleotides read TGTGCCAGTAGTCCGACACATGTGCAGGCCCGCAATGAGCAGTTCTTC. Protein sequence: CASSPTHVQARNEQFF.